This is a list of T cell receptor beta chains from one sample in a study of blood T cell repertoires in COVID-19. This table comes from immunoSEQ multiplex PCR, and its TCRdb copy is limited to in-frame clones, with some not included. Altogether approximately 82,000 clones are present, more than 70% being singletons, with the ten largest covering approximately 15%. What was sequenced was peripheral blood. The source is a woman aged 60-70 years with acute or convalescent COVID-19. The CDR3 runs from the conserved cysteine through the conserved F or W. The order of the fields is V gene, clone size, J gene, CDR3 length, D gene, CDR3 protein, CDR3 DNA. A D gene is named only where the DNA matches it firmly. Not all rows give a size; the values are once, few, many and, for expanded clones, a class.

TRBV5-4	NA	TRBJ2-3	17	TRBD2	CASSSPVAGGGVETQYF	TGTGCCAGCAGCTCCCCCGTAGCGGGGGGCGGAGTGGAGACGCAGTATTTT
TRBV19	NA	TRBJ1-2	14	TRBD1	CASSTLLQGRHYTF	TGTGCCAGTAGTACTCTTCTACAGGGGCGCCACTACACCTTC
TRBV5-1	NA	TRBJ2-1	19	TRBD2	CASSFPGLAGTGLGNEQFF	TGCGCCAGCAGCTTTCCGGGACTAGCGGGGACTGGGTTGGGCAATGAGCAGTTCTTC
TRBV18	NA	TRBJ1-3	18	NA	CASSPVQILGGTGNTIYF	TGTGCCAGCTCACCTGTCCAAATTCTAGGGGGAACCGGAAACACCATATATTTT
TRBV5-5	NA	TRBJ1-5	14	NA	CASSPDSPYQPQHF	TGTGCCAGCAGCCCCGACAGTCCGTATCAGCCCCAGCATTTT
TRBV6-5	NA	TRBJ2-7	14	TRBD1	CASSVLGQGSEQYF	TGTGCCAGCAGCGTACTGGGACAGGGGAGCGAGCAGTACTTC
TRBV4-2	NA	TRBJ2-2	18	TRBD2	CASSQEIGLAGRTGELFF	TGTGCCAGCAGCCAAGAAATCGGGCTAGCGGGGCGCACCGGGGAGCTGTTTTTT
TRBV6-5	NA	TRBJ2-2	15	TRBD2	CASRPGLVLTGELFF	TGTGCCAGCAGACCGGGACTAGTACTCACCGGGGAGCTGTTTTTT
TRBV5-5	NA	TRBJ1-6	15	NA	CASSSQGLGNSPLHF	TGTGCCAGCAGCTCACAGGGATTGGGTAATTCACCCCTCCACTTT
TRBV30	NA	TRBJ2-7	14	TRBD1	CAWTPTWTGKEQYF	TGTGCCTGGACCCCCACTTGGACAGGAAAGGAGCAGTACTTC
TRBV5-1	NA	TRBJ2-7	15	NA	CASSPGNSGTYEQYF	TGCGCCAGCAGCCCGGGTAATTCTGGCACCTACGAGCAGTACTTC
TRBV11-1	NA	TRBJ2-1	13	NA	CASSLPGWNEQFF	TGTGCTAGCAGCTTACCGGGATGGAATGAGCAGTTCTTC
TRBV21-1	NA	TRBJ1-6	16	NA	CASRPPQTPSHSPLHF	TGTGCCAGCAGACCCCCCCAGACCCCTAGCCATTCACCCCTCCACTTT
TRBV7-9	NA	TRBJ1-2	14	NA	CASSAQTGNYGYTF	TGTGCCAGCAGCGCACAAACAGGGAACTATGGCTACACCTTC
TRBV5-6	NA	TRBJ2-5	15	NA	CASTSAPGSKETQYF	TGTGCCAGCACCAGTGCACCGGGGTCCAAGGAGACCCAGTACTTC
TRBV7-2	NA	TRBJ1-4	14	NA	CASSLGGNAEKLFF	TGTGCCAGCAGCTTAGGGGGCAACGCGGAAAAACTGTTTTTT
TRBV6-4	NA	TRBJ2-1	15	TRBD2	CASSPGTSDHNEQFF	TGTGCCAGCAGTCCCGGGACTAGCGACCACAATGAGCAGTTCTTC
TRBV11-3	NA	TRBJ1-3	14	NA	CASSSGASGNTIYF	TGTGCCAGCAGCTCAGGGGCCTCTGGAAACACCATATATTTT
TRBV6-6	NA	TRBJ2-1	9	TRBD2	CASGTSLFF	TGTGCCAGCGGGACTAGCCTGTTCTTC
TRBV21-1	few	TRBJ2-1	17	NA	CASSKGSGRTPIEEQFF	TGTGCCAGCAGCAAGGGTAGCGGGAGGACACCAATCGAGGAGCAGTTCTTC
TRBV7-7	NA	TRBJ2-7	14	TRBD1	CASSSGTGGHEQYF	TGTGCTAGCAGCTCCGGGACAGGGGGCCACGAGCAGTACTTC
TRBV10-3	once	TRBJ2-1	16	TRBD1	CAISATGGLSDNEQFF	TGTGCCATCAGTGCCACAGGGGGACTCTCCGACAATGAGCAGTTCTTC
TRBV18	NA	TRBJ2-2	14	NA	CASSLNRGSGELFF	TGTGCCAGCTCATTGAACAGAGGGTCCGGGGAGCTGTTTTTT
TRBV11-2	NA	TRBJ2-3	13	TRBD2	CASSATLAGGQYF	TGTGCCAGCAGCGCAACCCTAGCGGGAGGGCAGTATTTT
TRBV6-4	NA	TRBJ1-1	14	NA	CASSISGERTEAFF	TGTGCCAGCAGTATTTCAGGGGAGCGCACTGAAGCTTTCTTT
TRBV19	few	TRBJ2-5	17	TRBD2	CASSTKTSGGYQETQYF	TGTGCCAGTAGTACAAAAACTAGCGGGGGTTACCAAGAGACCCAGTACTTC
TRBV19	NA	TRBJ1-2	16	TRBD1	CASSIDTGQPNYGYTF	TGTGCCAGTAGTATAGACACGGGACAGCCTAACTATGGCTACACCTTC
TRBV6-6	NA	TRBJ2-5	14	NA	CASSYLAGSETQYF	TGTGCCAGCAGTTACTTGGCAGGGTCTGAGACCCAGTACTTC
TRBV5-1	NA	TRBJ2-1	16	TRBD2	CASSLALAGRDNEQFF	TGCGCCAGCAGCTTGGCCCTAGCGGGACGAGACAATGAGCAGTTCTTC
TRBV5-6	NA	TRBJ1-6	19	TRBD1	CASSLSPAGGGIYNSPLHF	TGTGCCAGCAGCTTGTCCCCCGCAGGGGGCGGAATTTATAATTCACCCCTCCACTTT
TRBV7-3	few	TRBJ2-1	14	NA	CASSPEDSYNEQFF	TGTGCCAGCAGCCCCGAAGACAGTTACAATGAGCAGTTCTTC
TRBV12-3/TRBV12-4	NA	TRBJ1-2	13	TRBD1	CASSLWGQGSYTF	TGTGCCAGCAGTTTATGGGGACAGGGGAGCTACACCTTC
TRBV7-8	NA	TRBJ2-3	15	TRBD2	CASSLDSGRTDTQYF	TGTGCCAGCAGCTTAGATAGCGGGAGGACAGATACGCAGTATTTT
TRBV5-4	NA	TRBJ2-2	16	TRBD1	CASSPSSTGGGGELFF	TGTGCCAGCAGCCCTTCTTCGACAGGGGGGGGTGGGGAGCTGTTTTTT
TRBV6-5	NA	TRBJ2-7	13	TRBD1	CASMLGQYYEQYF	TGTGCCAGCATGTTGGGACAGTACTACGAGCAGTACTTC
TRBV29-1	few	TRBJ1-1	13	NA	CSVPDGGSFEAFF	TGCAGCGTTCCGGACGGAGGATCCTTTGAAGCTTTCTTT
TRBV5-4	NA	TRBJ1-1	15	TRBD1	CASSQGAADNTEAFF	TGTGCCAGCAGCCAGGGGGCAGCCGATAACACTGAAGCTTTCTTT
TRBV6-5	once	TRBJ1-2	14	TRBD1	CASSYRDRGYGYTF	TGTGCCAGCAGTTATCGGGACAGGGGATATGGCTACACCTTC
TRBV5-1	NA	TRBJ2-3	16	NA	CASSLLAARRADTQYF	TGCGCCAGCAGCTTGCTCGCGGCAAGGAGGGCAGATACGCAGTATTTT
TRBV9	NA	TRBJ2-3	15	NA	CASSALGLNTDTQYF	TGTGCCAGCAGCGCCCTGGGGCTTAACACAGATACGCAGTATTTT
TRBV27	NA	TRBJ2-2	15	NA	CASSLGRPNTGELFF	TGTGCCAGCAGTTTAGGGAGACCGAACACCGGGGAGCTGTTTTTT
TRBV2	NA	TRBJ2-5	14	NA	CATLRETSGGTQYF	TGTGCCACCTTAAGGGAGACATCTGGCGGGACCCAGTACTTC
TRBV11-3	NA	TRBJ1-1	16	TRBD1	CASSSDRGLMDTEAFF	TGTGCCAGCAGCTCGGACAGGGGACTGATGGACACTGAAGCTTTCTTT
TRBV6-5	NA	TRBJ1-2	11	NA	CASSFGYGYTF	TGTGCCAGCAGTTTCGGGTATGGCTACACCTTC
TRBV6-2/TRBV6-3	NA	TRBJ2-7	14	TRBD2	CASSPTGWGGEQYF	TGTGCCAGCAGTCCGACGGGGTGGGGGGGCGAGCAGTACTTC
TRBV7-2	NA	TRBJ1-2	15	NA	CASSLAGSGFDGYTF	TGTGCCAGCAGCTTAGCAGGGTCAGGGTTCGATGGCTACACCTTC
TRBV5-4	NA	TRBJ2-3	15	NA	CASSLAGSEPDTQYF	TGTGCCAGCAGCCTTGCAGGGTCAGAGCCAGATACGCAGTATTTT
TRBV6-5	NA	TRBJ2-7	12	NA	CASSTQGLEQYF	TGTGCCAGCAGCACACAGGGCCTCGAGCAGTACTTC
TRBV5-1	NA	TRBJ1-5	13	NA	CASSLDPNQPQHF	TGCGCCAGCAGCTTGGATCCAAATCAGCCCCAGCATTTT
TRBV6-5	few	TRBJ1-1	13	TRBD1	CASSSGQGTEAFF	TGTGCCAGCAGTTCTGGACAGGGCACTGAAGCTTTCTTT
TRBV2	many	TRBJ1-5	14	TRBD1	CASSLDRGNQPQHF	TGTGCCAGCAGTCTGGACAGGGGAAATCAGCCCCAGCATTTT